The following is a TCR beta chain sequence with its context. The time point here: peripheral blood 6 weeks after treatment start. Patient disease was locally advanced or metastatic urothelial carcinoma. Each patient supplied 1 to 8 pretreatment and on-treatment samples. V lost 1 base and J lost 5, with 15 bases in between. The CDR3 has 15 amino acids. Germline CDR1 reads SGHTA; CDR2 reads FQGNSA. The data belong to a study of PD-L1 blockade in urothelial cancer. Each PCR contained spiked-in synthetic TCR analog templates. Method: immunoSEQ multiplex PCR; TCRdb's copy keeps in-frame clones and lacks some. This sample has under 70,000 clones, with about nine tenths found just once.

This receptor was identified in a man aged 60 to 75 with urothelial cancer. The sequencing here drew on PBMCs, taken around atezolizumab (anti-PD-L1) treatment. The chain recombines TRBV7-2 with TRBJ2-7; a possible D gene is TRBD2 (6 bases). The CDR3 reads CASSLEIGRSHEQYF. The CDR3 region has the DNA TGTGCCAGCAGCTTAGAAATTGGGAGGTCCCACGAGCAGTACTTC.